This T cell receptor beta chain is from a study of T cell changes during pregnancy in multiple sclerosis. The table came from immunoSEQ multiplex PCR; TCRdb's copy has only in-frame clones and leaves some out. The table lists tens of thousands of clones, 85% to 95% of them singletons. V was clipped by 6 bases and J by 6 bases; unmatched bases: 11. The CDR3 spans 14 residues. CDR1 is SGHRS and CDR2 is YFSETQ in the germline V gene. The chain recombines TRBV5-1 with TRBJ1-1, with 7 bases fitting TRBD1. The sequence derives from a female donor in good health, enrolled as a control in a pregnancy study. Sequenced material: CD4+ T cells from peripheral blood mononuclear cells, taken in the second trimester of pregnancy. CDR3 sequence reads: CASTMGQGVAEAFF. The CDR3 DNA sequence: TGCGCCAGCACGATGGGGCAGGGGGTCGCTGAAGCTTTCTTT.